Following are 12 T cell receptor beta chains from one sample sequenced in a study of human T cells and chemical hapten exposure. TCRdb independently ran MiXCR on the 5' RACE reads; one entry per CDR3 protein. The table lists 65,000 to 95,000 distinct CDR3 sequences, under 10% of them singletons, with about 2.1% in the top ten. Total RNA came from unfractionated whole blood. The receptors stem from a male donor in good health.

This clonotype has only a few counts. This chain links TRBV6-5 with TRBJ1-1; unclear D gene. From germline, CDR1 is MNHEY and CDR2 SVGAGI. Trimming took 4 bases from V and 1 from J, leaving 4 bases between them. CDR3 length equals 12 residues. The CDR3, as DNA: TGTGCCAGCAGTTGGGGGAACACTGAAGCTTTCTTT. This codes for CASSWGNTEAFF.

A few counts support this clonotype. This chain joins TRBV5-6 and TRBJ1-2, with TRBD1 matching over 9 bases. V gave up 5 bases and J gave up 13 bases; unmatched junction bases: 12. CDR3 length: 13 amino acids. In germline, CDR1 is SGHDT, CDR2 YYEEEE. The CDR3 spells CASSADRGRVSTF. CDR3 DNA: TGTGCCAGCAGTGCCGACAGGGGGAGAGTTTCCACCTTC.

This clonotype was observed a few times. V usage is TRBV19 and J usage is TRBJ2-1, with 8 positions matching TRBD2. The CDR3 is 15 residues long. V lost 9 bases and J lost 4; bases outside the gene matches: 11. The germline V gene has CDR1 LNHDA and CDR2 SQIVND (reference sequence). CDR3 region: CASSSAGGSYNEQFF. The CDR3 nucleotides read TGTGCCAGCAGCTCGGCGGGAGGATCGTACAATGAGCAGTTCTTC.

This clonotype appeared a few times. This chain links TRBV29-1 with TRBJ1-1; 8 nucleotides line up with TRBD1. CDR1 is SQVTM and CDR2 is ANQGSEA in the germline V gene. V dropped 6 bases and J dropped 7; count of bases not matched to a gene: 10. The length of the CDR3 is 13 residues. CDR3 nucleotides: TGCAGCGTAAAAATGACAGGGGCGGTTGAAGCTTTCTTT. Translating gives CSVKMTGAVEAFF.

The chain uses TRBV6-5 and TRBJ2-7; 9 bases agree with TRBD2. Germline CDR1 and CDR2: MNHEY and SVGAGI. The CDR3 sequence is 13 residues long. The V gene end was trimmed by 6 bases and the J gene end by 5 bases; junction bases not matched to a gene: 5. The DNA of the CDR3 is TGTGCCAGCAGAATAGCGGGAGTTCACGAGCAGTACTTC. This gives the protein CASRIAGVHEQYF.

The chain has TRBV7-2 and TRBJ1-1, with 8 bases fitting TRBD1. This CDR3 has 16 amino acids. Germline CDR1 and CDR2: SGHTA and FQGNSA. After removal of 2 bases from V and 3 bases from J, the junction contained 8 bases not matched to a gene. The CDR3: CASSLIAGGSDTEAFF. Here the CDR3 DNA reads TGTGCCAGCAGCTTAATTGCAGGGGGCTCGGACACTGAAGCTTTCTTT.

This clonotype was counted between two and nine times. The rearrangement uses TRBV29-1 and TRBJ2-1, with a possible D match to TRBD2 (6 bases). This CDR3 region has 13 residues. The V end lost 6 bases, the J end lost 7 bases, and 16 bases lay between the germline ends. Per the germline V gene, CDR1 is SQVTM and CDR2 is ANQGSEA. CDR3 coding DNA: TGCAGCGTCCAGAAGGCGGGGCCGAATGAGCAGTTCTTC. It specifies CSVQKAGPNEQFF.

The V gene is TRBV6-5, the J gene TRBJ1-1; D possibly corresponds to TRBD1 (5 bases). Per germline, CDR1 MNHEY and CDR2 SVGAGI. This CDR3 region has 13 residues. V was pared by 7 bases and J by 1 base, with 10 bases between. The CDR3 protein is CASKGTGNTEAFF. In nucleotides, the CDR3 is TGTGCCAGCAAGGGGACGGGGAACACTGAAGCTTTCTTT.

The chain employs TRBV12-3 or TRBV12-4 and TRBJ1-4; possible D gene TRBD1, 6 bases. The CDR3 covers 14 residues. V was shortened by 3 bases and J by 6 bases, with 11 bases between the two germline ends. This chain's CDR3 is CASSFVSGDEKLFF. The CDR3 bases are TGTGCCAGCAGTTTTGTGTCAGGGGATGAAAAACTGTTTTTT.

The rearrangement links TRBV4-2 to TRBJ2-3; D may correspond to TRBD1 or TRBD2 (5 bases each). Looked up from germline, CDR1 is LGHNA and CDR2 is YNFKEQ. This CDR3 is built from 15 residues. Trimming stripped 2 bases from V and 2 bases from J, with 11 bases between. In DNA form, the CDR3 reads TGTGCCAGCAGCCAATTCAGGGACCTCACAGATACGCAGTATTTT. Encoded protein: CASSQFRDLTDTQYF.

The rearrangement joins TRBV6-2 or TRBV6-3 to TRBJ1-1, with D possibly TRBD1 on 5 matching bases. Germline assignment: CDR1 MNHEY and CDR2 SVGEGT. There are 16 residues in the CDR3. V lost 2 bases and J 4 bases, leaving 17 bases between the germline ends. CDR3 sequence: CASSYARFGGSTEAFF. The DNA of the CDR3 is TGTGCCAGCAGTTACGCCCGGTTCGGGGGGAGCACTGAAGCTTTCTTT.

The chain has TRBV12-3 or TRBV12-4 and TRBJ1-6, with 8 bases lining up with TRBD1. The J segment lost 5 bases and the V segment lost 5 bases, leaving 11 bases of the junction unmatched. This CDR3 has 17 residues. The CDR3 DNA reads as TGTGCCAGCAGTCCAACGTCGACAGGGGTCGATAATTCACCCCTCCACTTT. This gives the protein CASSPTSTGVDNSPLHF.